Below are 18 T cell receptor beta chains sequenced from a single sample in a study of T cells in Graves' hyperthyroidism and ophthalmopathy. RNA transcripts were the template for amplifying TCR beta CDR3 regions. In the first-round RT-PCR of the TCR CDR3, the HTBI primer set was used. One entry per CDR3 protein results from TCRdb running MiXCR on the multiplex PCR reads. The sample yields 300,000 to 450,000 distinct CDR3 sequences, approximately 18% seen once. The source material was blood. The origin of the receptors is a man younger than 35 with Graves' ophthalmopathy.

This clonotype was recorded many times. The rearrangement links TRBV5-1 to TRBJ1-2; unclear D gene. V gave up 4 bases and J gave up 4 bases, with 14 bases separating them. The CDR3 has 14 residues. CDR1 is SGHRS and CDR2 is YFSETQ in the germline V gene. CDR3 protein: CASSPAGPGYGYTF. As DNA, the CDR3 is TGCGCCAGCAGCCCGGCCGGACCAGGCTATGGCTACACCTTC.

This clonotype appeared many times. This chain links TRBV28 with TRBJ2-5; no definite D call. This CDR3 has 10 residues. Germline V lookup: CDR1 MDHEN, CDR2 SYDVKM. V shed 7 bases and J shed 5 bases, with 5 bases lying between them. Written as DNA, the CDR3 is TGTGCCAGCAAGAGGGAGACCCAGTACTTC. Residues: CASKRETQYF.

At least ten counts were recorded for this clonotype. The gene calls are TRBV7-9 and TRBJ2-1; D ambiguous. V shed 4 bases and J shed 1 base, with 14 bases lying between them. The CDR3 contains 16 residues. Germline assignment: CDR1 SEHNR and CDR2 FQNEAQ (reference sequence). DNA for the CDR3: TGTGCCAGCAGCTCTGTCCACGGCAGTTCCTACAATGAGCAGTTCTTC. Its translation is CASSSVHGSSYNEQFF.

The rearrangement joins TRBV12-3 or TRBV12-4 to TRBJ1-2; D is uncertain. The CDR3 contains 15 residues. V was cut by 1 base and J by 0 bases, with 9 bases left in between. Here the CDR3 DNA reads TGTGCCAGCAGTTTAGTACAGCTAGCTAACTATGGCTACACCTTC. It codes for CASSLVQLANYGYTF.

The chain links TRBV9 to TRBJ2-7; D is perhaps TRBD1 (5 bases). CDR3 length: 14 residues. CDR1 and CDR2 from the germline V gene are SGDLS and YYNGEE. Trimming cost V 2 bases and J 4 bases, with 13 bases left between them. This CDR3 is CASSVVAKGYEQYF. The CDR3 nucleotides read TGTGCCAGCAGCGTCGTGGCAAAGGGGTACGAGCAGTACTTC.

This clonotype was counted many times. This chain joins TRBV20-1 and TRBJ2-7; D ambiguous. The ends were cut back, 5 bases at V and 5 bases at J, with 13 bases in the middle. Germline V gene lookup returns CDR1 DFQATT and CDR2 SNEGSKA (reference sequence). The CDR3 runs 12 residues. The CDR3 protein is CSALLRWDEQYF. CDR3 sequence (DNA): TGCAGTGCTCTCCTTAGGTGGGACGAGCAGTACTTC.

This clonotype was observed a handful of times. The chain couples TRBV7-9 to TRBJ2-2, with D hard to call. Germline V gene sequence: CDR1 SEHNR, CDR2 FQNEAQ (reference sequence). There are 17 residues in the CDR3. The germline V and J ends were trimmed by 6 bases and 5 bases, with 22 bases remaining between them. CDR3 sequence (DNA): TGTGCCAGCAGAGACCACGGAACTCAAGGTCGGACCGGGGAGCTGTTTTTT. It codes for CASRDHGTQGRTGELFF.

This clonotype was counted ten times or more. The CDR3 region is CASSPDRDGQPQHF. CDR3 bases: TGTGCCAGCTCACCCGACAGGGATGGTCAGCCCCAGCATTTT. This chain joins TRBV18 and TRBJ1-5, with TRBD1 identical over 7 bases. V trimming: 3 bases; J trimming: 6 bases; junction bases outside the gene matches: 5. The CDR3 has 14 amino acids. The germline CDR1 and CDR2 sequences are KGHSH and LQKENI.

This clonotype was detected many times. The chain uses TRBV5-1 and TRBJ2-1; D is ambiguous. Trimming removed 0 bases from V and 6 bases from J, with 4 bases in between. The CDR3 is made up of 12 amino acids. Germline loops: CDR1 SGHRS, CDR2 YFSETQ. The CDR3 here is CASSLVANEQFF. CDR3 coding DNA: TGCGCCAGCAGCTTGGTGGCCAATGAGCAGTTCTTC.

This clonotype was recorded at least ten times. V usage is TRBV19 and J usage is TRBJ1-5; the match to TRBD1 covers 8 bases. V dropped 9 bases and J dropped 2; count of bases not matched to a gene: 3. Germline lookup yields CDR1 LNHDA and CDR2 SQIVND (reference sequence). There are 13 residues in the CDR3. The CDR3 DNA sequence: TGTGCCAGCAGGGGACAGGGCAATCAGCCCCAGCATTTT. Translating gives CASRGQGNQPQHF.

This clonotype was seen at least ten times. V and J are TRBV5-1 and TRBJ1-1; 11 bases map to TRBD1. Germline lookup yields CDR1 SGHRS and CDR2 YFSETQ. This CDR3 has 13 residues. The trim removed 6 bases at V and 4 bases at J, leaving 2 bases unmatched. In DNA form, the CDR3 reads TGCGCCAGCATGGGGACAGGGGGCACTGAAGCTTTCTTT. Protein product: CASMGTGGTEAFF.

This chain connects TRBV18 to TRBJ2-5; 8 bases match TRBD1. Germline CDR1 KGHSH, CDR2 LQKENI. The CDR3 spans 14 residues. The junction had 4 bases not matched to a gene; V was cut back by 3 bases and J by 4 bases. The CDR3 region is CASSPLGQGETQYF. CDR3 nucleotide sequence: TGTGCCAGCTCACCTTTAGGACAGGGAGAGACCCAGTACTTC. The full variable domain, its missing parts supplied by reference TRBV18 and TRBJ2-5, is NAGVMQNPRHLVRRRGQEARLRCSPMKGHSHVYWYRQLPEEGLKFMVYLQKENIIDESGMPKERFSAEFPKEGPSILRIQQVVRGDSAAYFCASSPLGQGETQYFGPGTRLLVL.

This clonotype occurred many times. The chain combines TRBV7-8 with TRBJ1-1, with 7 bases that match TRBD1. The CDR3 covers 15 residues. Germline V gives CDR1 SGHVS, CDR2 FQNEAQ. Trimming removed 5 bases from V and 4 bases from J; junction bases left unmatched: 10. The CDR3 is CASSLPAGTATEAFF. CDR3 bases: TGTGCCAGCAGCCTCCCAGCGGGGACAGCCACTGAAGCTTTCTTT.

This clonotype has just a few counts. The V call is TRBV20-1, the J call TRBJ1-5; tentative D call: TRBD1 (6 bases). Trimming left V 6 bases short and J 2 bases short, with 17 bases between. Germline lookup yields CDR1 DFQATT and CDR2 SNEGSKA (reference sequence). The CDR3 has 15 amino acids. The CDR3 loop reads CSARVLGGRNQPQHF. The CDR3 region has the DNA TGCAGTGCCCGGGTTCTTGGGGGGCGCAATCAGCCCCAGCATTTT.

CDR3 region: CASSFTSGGSETQYF. The CDR3 nucleotides are TGTGCCAGCAGTTTCACTAGCGGGGGTTCAGAGACCCAGTACTTC. V and J are TRBV12-3 or TRBV12-4 and TRBJ2-5; TRBD2 aligns across 11 bases. The CDR3 loop spans 15 amino acids. V dropped 3 bases and J dropped 4; count of bases not matched to a gene: 4.

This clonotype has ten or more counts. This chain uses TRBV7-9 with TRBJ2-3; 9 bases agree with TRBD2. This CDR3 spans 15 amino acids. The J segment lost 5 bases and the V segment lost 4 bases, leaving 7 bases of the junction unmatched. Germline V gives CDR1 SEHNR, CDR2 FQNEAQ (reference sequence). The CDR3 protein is CASSSPGLARDTQYF. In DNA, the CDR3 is TGTGCCAGCAGCTCTCCGGGACTAGCTCGAGATACGCAGTATTTT.

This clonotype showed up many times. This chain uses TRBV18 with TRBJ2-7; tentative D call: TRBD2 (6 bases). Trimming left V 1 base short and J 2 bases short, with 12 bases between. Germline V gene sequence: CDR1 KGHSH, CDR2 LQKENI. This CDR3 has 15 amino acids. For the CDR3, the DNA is TGTGCCAGCTCACCACAGGGAGGACCAACCTACGAGCAGTACTTC. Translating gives CASSPQGGPTYEQYF.

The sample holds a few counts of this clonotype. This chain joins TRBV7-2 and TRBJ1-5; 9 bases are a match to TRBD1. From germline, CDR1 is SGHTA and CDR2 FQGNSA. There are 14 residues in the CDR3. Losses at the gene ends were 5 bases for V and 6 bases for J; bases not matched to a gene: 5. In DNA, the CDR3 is TGTGCCAGCAGCCTTTGGGACAGGGCTCAGCCCCAGCATTTT. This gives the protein CASSLWDRAQPQHF.